What follows are 9 T cell receptor beta chains derived from one specimen sequenced in a study of PD-L1 blockade in urothelial cancer. Data came from immunoSEQ multiplex PCR; TCRdb stores just in-frame clones and leaves some out. The sample consists of more than 85,000 clones, about 89% of them appearing once. The specimen comprised PBMCs, sampled around atezolizumab (anti-PD-L1) treatment. These receptors originate from a woman older than 75 with urothelial cancer.

About this clone itself: At one of its ends the junction is not consistent with the germline gene, which may arise from a read error. The chain recombines TRBV27 with TRBJ2-1, with D maybe TRBD2 (5 bases). From germline, CDR1 is MNHEY and CDR2 SMNVEV (reference sequence). The CDR3 consists of 13 residues. CDR3: CASSHLINSDWIF. In DNA, the CDR3 is TGTGCCAGCAGTCATTTAATAAATTCGGACTGGATCTTC.

The gene calls are TRBV9 and TRBJ2-2; no reliable D call. Trimming removed 2 bases from V and 5 bases from J, with 4 bases in between. The CDR3 spans 12 residues. The germline V gene has CDR1 SGDLS and CDR2 YYNGEE. The DNA for the CDR3 is TGTGCCAGCAGCGTTAATACCGGGGAGCTGTTTTTT. This gives the protein CASSVNTGELFF.

The rearrangement uses TRBV4-2 and TRBJ2-7; D ambiguous. The germline V gene encodes CDR1 LGHNA and CDR2 YNFKEQ. The length of the CDR3 is 14 residues. With 1 base removed from V and 4 bases from J, the gap between germline ends came to 11 bases. Here the CDR3 reads CASSQARIGYEQYF. The DNA of the CDR3 is TGTGCCAGCAGCCAAGCTCGAATCGGGTACGAGCAGTACTTC.

The chain employs TRBV27 and TRBJ2-7; 10 nucleotides line up with TRBD1. Trimming at V came to 0 bases and at J to 7 bases, leaving 9 bases not matched to a gene. This CDR3 contains 16 residues. Germline V lookup: CDR1 MNHEY, CDR2 SMNVEV (reference sequence). CDR3 sequence (DNA): TGTGCCAGCAGTTTATCCCATCCGGGACAGGGGACAGAGCAGTACTTC. This translates into CASSLSHPGQGTEQYF.

The CDR3 coding sequence is TGTGCCAGCAGCCCCGGGACTAGCGGACCTCTAGATACGCAGTATTTT. Protein product: CASSPGTSGPLDTQYF. The chain recombines TRBV7-3 with TRBJ2-3; 11 bases are shared with TRBD2. Germline-derived CDR1 and CDR2 are SGHTA and FQGTGA. This CDR3 comprises 16 residues. V was clipped by 5 bases and J by 5 bases; unmatched bases: 9.

V is TRBV6-5 and J is TRBJ1-4; D unclear. The CDR3 is 14 amino acids. Germline assignment: CDR1 MNHEY and CDR2 SVGAGI. Trimming took off 6 bases at V and 8 bases at J, with 16 bases between the two ends. This CDR3 reads CASRNGNPVEKLFF. The CDR3 bases are TGTGCCAGCAGAAACGGGAACCCTGTGGAAAAACTGTTTTTT.

J is TRBJ1-1 and V is TRBV29-1, with TRBD1 identical over 9 bases. The V gene's germline CDR1 is SQVTM and CDR2 ANQGSEA. The CDR3 loop spans 11 amino acids. After removal of 7 bases from V and 11 bases from J, the junction contained 8 bases not matched to a gene. The CDR3 DNA follows: TGCAGCGATTTTCTCGGGACAGGGGCTTTCTTT. Translating gives CSDFLGTGAFF. The full variable domain, rest sourced from reference TRBV29-1 and TRBJ1-1, is SAVISQKPSRDICQRGTSLTIQCQVDSQVTMMFWYRQQPGQSLTLIATANQGSEATYESGFVIDKFPISRPNLTFSTLTVSNMSPEDSSIYLCSDFLGTGAFFGQGTRLTVV.

The V call is TRBV5-1, the J call TRBJ2-2; 8 bases are shared with TRBD1. With 3 bases clipped from V and 4 bases from J, the junction kept 14 bases outside the gene matches. The germline gives CDR1 SGHRS, CDR2 YFSETQ. The CDR3 has 18 residues. The chain's CDR3 is CASSSQPQGGRGTGELFF. CDR3 DNA: TGCGCCAGCAGCTCCCAACCACAGGGGGGTCGCGGCACCGGGGAGCTGTTTTTT.

The V gene is TRBV9, the J gene TRBJ2-7; D unresolved. The germline CDR1 and CDR2 sequences are SGDLS and YYNGEE. CDR3 length equals 14 residues. V was clipped by 0 bases and J by 2 bases, with 9 bases between them. Here the CDR3 DNA reads TGTGCCAGCAGCGTAGGAGGATCCCCCTACGAGCAGTACTTC. Its translation: CASSVGGSPYEQYF.